This is a list of T cell receptor beta chains from one sample in a study of low-dose radiotherapy and immunotherapy resistance in tumors. TCRdb fed the reads into MiXCR, producing one record per CDR3 protein. This sample has some 57,000 distinct CDR3 sequences; about 25% occur once, and the top ten carry less than 7.5%. The sequences come from PBMCs, collected after low-dose radiotherapy plus immunotherapy. Receptors were obtained from a male donor with prostate cancer. The conserved cysteine and the conserved F or W are not part of the CDR3 here.

j_call v_call cdr3_length cdr3_aa
TRBJ1-1 TRBV10-1 11 ASSEDMNTEAF
TRBJ1-2 TRBV10-3 13 AISESETAPYGYT
TRBJ2-3 TRBV6-2/TRBV6-3 15 ASSYRADPGRPDTQY
TRBJ2-1 TRBV19 11 ASTGTGGNEQF
TRBJ2-7 TRBV20-1 12 SARQGANTYEQY
TRBJ2-1 TRBV18 13 ASSPGSSSYNEQF
TRBJ2-5 TRBV20-1 12 SAKGQGERETQY
TRBJ2-2 TRBV11-3 11 ASSWRGDGELF
TRBJ2-7 TRBV5-1 14 ASSLPDRGVRDEQY
TRBJ2-1 TRBV2 15 ATAREAGLSSYNEQF
TRBJ2-1 TRBV5-6 13 ASSLVSETYNEQF
TRBJ2-1 TRBV9 13 ASSVAFVTYNEQF
TRBJ2-3 TRBV5-5 12 ATNRDPGADTQY
TRBJ1-2 TRBV6-2/TRBV6-3 10 ASTTHNYGYT
TRBJ2-7 TRBV29-1 10 SAQHNSYEQY
TRBJ1-5 TRBV19 11 ASSRVGNQPQH
TRBJ2-7 TRBV5-1 14 ASSPKLAGTSYEQY
TRBJ2-7 TRBV14 11 ASSLYPGYEQY
TRBJ2-7 TRBV6-2/TRBV6-3 15 ASSYAPPGFSTYEQY